The 9 T cell receptor beta chains listed next were all sequenced from one sample in a study of cytomegalovirus exposure and HLA in healthy donors. PCR amplification relied on 60 Vbeta primers (plus 13 Jbeta primers). Some clones are missing from TCRdb's copy, which holds only in-frame ones; the method was immunoSEQ multiplex PCR. Of some 140,000 clones listed, approximately 80% were seen once; the top ten hold around 13%. What was sequenced was PBMCs. Every receptor here comes from a man aged 25-40 years in good health and CMV-seropositive.

The chain employs TRBV6-6 and TRBJ2-3; TRBD2 is a possible D gene (5 bases). V lost 2 bases and J lost 5, with 8 bases in between. Germline values: CDR1 MNHNY, CDR2 SVGAGI (reference sequence). The CDR3 is 13 amino acids. CDR3 nucleotides: TGTGCCAGCAGTTACGAGGGCCGAGATACGCAGTATTTT. Its protein is CASSYEGRDTQYF.

This clone was counted a single time. The V gene is TRBV28, the J gene TRBJ2-7, with TRBD2 matching 7 bases. Germline CDR1 MDHEN, CDR2 SYDVKM. This CDR3 comprises 16 residues. With V trimmed by 5 bases and J by 6 bases, 16 bases remained unmatched. CDR3 residues: CASSPPRGGEPPEQYF. The DNA of the CDR3 is TGTGCCAGCAGTCCCCCCCGGGGAGGGGAGCCTCCCGAGCAGTACTTC. Together with reference TRBV28 and TRBJ2-7, the CDR3 gives the full variable domain: DVKVTQSSRYLVKRTGEKVFLECVQDMDHENMFWYRQDPGLGLRLIYFSYDVKMKEKGDIPEGYSVSREKKERFSLILESASTNQTSMYLCASSPPRGGEPPEQYFGPGTRLTVT.

The chain has TRBV7-3 and TRBJ1-1; possible D gene TRBD1, 5 bases. Germline assignment: CDR1 SGHTA and CDR2 FQGTGA. Trimming shortened V by 0 bases and J by 0 bases, and 8 bases separated the two germline ends. This CDR3 has 15 amino acids. The CDR3 region is CASSLTHRMNTEAFF. The CDR3 nucleotides are TGTGCCAGCAGCTTAACGCACAGGATGAACACTGAAGCTTTCTTT.

The chain is built from TRBV11-3 and TRBJ1-3, with TRBD1 as a possible D gene (5 bases). The V gene's germline CDR1 is SGHNT and CDR2 YENEEA. The CDR3 contains 15 residues. Trimming stripped 6 bases from V and 0 bases from J, with 12 bases between. For the CDR3, the DNA is TGTGCCAGCAGTCAAGACAGCTACTCTGGAAACACCATATATTTT. It specifies CASSQDSYSGNTIYF.

The V call is TRBV11-2, the J call TRBJ1-1; the D gene is possibly TRBD1 (5 bases). CDR1 and CDR2 (germline): SGHAT, FQNNGV. The ends were cut back, 2 bases at V and 4 bases at J, with 11 bases in the middle. This CDR3 contains 14 residues. The CDR3 nucleotides are TGTGCCAGCAGCTTATTGAGGACAACCACTGAAGCTTTCTTT. It specifies CASSLLRTTTEAFF. Full variable domain (rest looked up from reference TRBV11-2 and TRBJ1-1): EAGVAQSPRYKIIEKRQSVAFWCNPISGHATLYWYQQILGQGPKLLIQFQNNGVVDDSQLPKDRFSAERLKGVDSTLKIQPAKLEDSAVYLCASSLLRTTTEAFFGQGTRLTVV.

The chain is built from TRBV14 and TRBJ2-7, with 8 bases aligning to TRBD2. This CDR3 contains 15 residues. V trimming: 4 bases; J trimming: 5 bases; junction bases outside the gene matches: 10. Germline V gives CDR1 SGHDN, CDR2 FVKESK. As DNA, the CDR3 is TGTGCCAGCAGCCCATTATCGGGAGGGATCCACGAGCAGTACTTC. It yields the protein CASSPLSGGIHEQYF.

The V call is TRBV11-2, the J call TRBJ2-7; D might be TRBD2 (5 bases). The CDR3 runs 14 residues. The germline gives CDR1 SGHAT, CDR2 FQNNGV. The V gene lost 1 base and the J gene lost 3 bases, with 10 bases spanning the gap. The CDR3 DNA follows: TGTGCCAGCAGCTTAGCGTTCGGGGACTACGAGCAGTACTTC. It specifies CASSLAFGDYEQYF.

The table lists this clone with a count of one. The rearrangement uses TRBV28 and TRBJ2-7, with 7 bases matching TRBD1. The CDR3 runs to 14 residues. Trimming cost V 6 bases and J 0 bases; bases outside gene matches: 5. CDR1 and CDR2 from the germline V gene are MDHEN and SYDVKM. The CDR3 nucleotides are TGTGCCAGCAGGCGACAGGGAAGCTCCTACGAGCAGTACTTC. Translated: CASRRQGSSYEQYF.

The gene calls are TRBV11-1 and TRBJ2-3; D is uncertain. CDR3 size: 14 residues. V lost 6 bases and J lost 7, with 17 bases in between. Germline CDR1 reads SGHAT; CDR2 reads FQDESV (reference sequence). CDR3 in amino acids: CASSLRVRQYTQYF. The CDR3 DNA sequence: TGTGCCAGCAGTTTACGGGTCCGGCAGTATACGCAGTATTTT.